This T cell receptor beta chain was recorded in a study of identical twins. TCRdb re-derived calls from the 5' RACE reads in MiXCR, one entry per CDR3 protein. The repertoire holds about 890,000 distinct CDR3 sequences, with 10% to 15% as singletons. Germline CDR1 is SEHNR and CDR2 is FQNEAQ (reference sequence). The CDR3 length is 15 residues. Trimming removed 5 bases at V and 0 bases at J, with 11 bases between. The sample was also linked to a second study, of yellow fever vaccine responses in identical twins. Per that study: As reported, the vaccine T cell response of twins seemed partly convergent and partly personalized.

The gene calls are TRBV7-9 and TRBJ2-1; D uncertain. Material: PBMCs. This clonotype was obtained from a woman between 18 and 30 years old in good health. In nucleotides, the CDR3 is TGTGCCAGCAGCATACAACCGAGCTCCTACAATGAGCAGTTCTTC. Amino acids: CASSIQPSSYNEQFF.